The entry that follows covers one TCR beta chain sequence. The CDR3 runs to 15 residues. Looked up from germline, CDR1 is SGHNT and CDR2 is YYREEE (reference sequence). The germline V and J ends were trimmed by 4 bases and 3 bases, with 14 bases remaining between them. The data belong to a study of blood T cell repertoires in COVID-19. TCRdb's table, derived via immunoSEQ multiplex PCR, lists solely in-frame clones and lacks some. The sample gives about 100,000 clones, 70% to 85% of which show up once; 17% is in the top ten. This TCR was recovered from an older woman with acute or convalescent COVID-19. V gene TRBV5-4 combines with J gene TRBJ2-1; D unclear. Sequenced sample: peripheral blood. The CDR3 coding sequence is TGTGCCAGCAGCGGCCAACCAACCCTCTACAATGAGCAGTTCTTC. Its protein product is CASSGQPTLYNEQFF.